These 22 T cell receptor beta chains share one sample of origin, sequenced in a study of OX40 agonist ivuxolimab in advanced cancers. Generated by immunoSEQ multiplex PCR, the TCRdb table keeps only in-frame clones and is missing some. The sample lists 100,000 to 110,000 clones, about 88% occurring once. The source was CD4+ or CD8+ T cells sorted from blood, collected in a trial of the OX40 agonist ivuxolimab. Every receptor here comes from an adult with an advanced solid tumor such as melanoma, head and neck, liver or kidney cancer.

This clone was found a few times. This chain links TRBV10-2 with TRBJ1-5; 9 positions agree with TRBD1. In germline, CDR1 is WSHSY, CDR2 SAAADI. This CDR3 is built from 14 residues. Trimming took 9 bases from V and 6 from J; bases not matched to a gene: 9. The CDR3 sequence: CASTTGGGLQPQHF. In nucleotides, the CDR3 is TGCGCCAGTACTACAGGGGGCGGGCTTCAGCCCCAGCATTTT.

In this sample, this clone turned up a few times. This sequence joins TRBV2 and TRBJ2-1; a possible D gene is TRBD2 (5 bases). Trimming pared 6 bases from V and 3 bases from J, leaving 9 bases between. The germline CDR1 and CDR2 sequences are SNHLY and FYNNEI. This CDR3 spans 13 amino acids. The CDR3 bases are TGTGCCAGCAGCATCACTAGCTACAATGAGCAGTTCTTC. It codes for CASSITSYNEQFF.

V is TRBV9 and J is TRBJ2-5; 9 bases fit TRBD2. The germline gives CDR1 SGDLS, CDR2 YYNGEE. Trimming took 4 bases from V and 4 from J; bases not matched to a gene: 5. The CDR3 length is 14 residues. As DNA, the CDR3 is TGTGCCAGCAGCCCGGGACTAGCCTTAGAGACCCAGTACTTC. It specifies CASSPGLALETQYF.

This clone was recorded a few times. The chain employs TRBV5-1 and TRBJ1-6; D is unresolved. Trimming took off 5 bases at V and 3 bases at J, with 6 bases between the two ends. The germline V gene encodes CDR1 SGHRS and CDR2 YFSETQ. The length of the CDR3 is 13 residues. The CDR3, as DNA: TGCGCCAGCAGGACAAGCTATAATTCACCCCTCCACTTT. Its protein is CASRTSYNSPLHF.

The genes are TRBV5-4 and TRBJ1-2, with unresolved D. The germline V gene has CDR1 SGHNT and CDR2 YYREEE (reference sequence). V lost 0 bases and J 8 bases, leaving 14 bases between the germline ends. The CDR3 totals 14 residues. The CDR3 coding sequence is TGTGCCAGCAGCTTGGATCGACGGATGGGAGGCTACACCTTC. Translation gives CASSLDRRMGGYTF.

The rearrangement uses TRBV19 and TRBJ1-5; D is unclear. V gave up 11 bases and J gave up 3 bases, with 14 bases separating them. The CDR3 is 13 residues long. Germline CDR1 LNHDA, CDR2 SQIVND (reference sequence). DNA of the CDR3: TGTGCCTCAACCGGGAGGGACAATCAGCCCCAGCATTTT. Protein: CASTGRDNQPQHF.

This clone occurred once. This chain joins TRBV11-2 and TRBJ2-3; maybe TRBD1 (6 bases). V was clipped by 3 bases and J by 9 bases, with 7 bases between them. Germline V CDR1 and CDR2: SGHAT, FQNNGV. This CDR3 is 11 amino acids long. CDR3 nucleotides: TGTGCCAGCAGCTTCACAGGGACGCAGTATTTT. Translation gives CASSFTGTQYF.

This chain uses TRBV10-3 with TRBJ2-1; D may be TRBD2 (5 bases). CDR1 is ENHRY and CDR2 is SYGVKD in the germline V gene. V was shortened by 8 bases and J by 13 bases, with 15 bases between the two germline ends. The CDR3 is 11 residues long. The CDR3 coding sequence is TGTGCCATCGGGCCGGAGGCGGATCAGTTCTTC. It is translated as CAIGPEADQFF.

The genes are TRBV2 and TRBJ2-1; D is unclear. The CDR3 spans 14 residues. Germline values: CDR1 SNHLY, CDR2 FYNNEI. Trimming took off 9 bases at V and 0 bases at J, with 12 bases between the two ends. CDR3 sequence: CASKGWSSYNEQFF. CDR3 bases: TGTGCCAGTAAAGGATGGAGCTCCTACAATGAGCAGTTCTTC.

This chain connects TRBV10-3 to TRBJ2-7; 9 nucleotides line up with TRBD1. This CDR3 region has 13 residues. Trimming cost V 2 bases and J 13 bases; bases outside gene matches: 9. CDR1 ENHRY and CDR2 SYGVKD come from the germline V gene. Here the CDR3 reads CAISEGGQGLYYF. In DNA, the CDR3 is TGTGCCATCAGTGAGGGGGGACAGGGTTTATACTACTTC.

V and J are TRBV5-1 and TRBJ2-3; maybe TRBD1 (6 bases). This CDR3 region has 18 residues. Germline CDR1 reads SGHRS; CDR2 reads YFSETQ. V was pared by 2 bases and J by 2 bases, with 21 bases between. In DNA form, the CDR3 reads TGCGCCAGCAGCTTTTTCTCCATAGGGACACCTCCCACAGATACGCAGTATTTT. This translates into CASSFFSIGTPPTDTQYF.

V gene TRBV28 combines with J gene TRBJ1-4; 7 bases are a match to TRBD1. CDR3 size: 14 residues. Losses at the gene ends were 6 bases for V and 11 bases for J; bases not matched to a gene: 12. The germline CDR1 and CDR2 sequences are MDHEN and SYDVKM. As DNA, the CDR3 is TGTGCCAGCAGCCATACCGGGTCGACAGGGAAACTGTTTTTT. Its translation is CASSHTGSTGKLFF.

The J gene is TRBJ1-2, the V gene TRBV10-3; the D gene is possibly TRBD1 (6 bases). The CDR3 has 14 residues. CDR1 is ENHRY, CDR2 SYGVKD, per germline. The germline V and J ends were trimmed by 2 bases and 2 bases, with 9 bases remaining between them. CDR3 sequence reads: CAISEGQKNYGYTF. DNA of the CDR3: TGTGCCATCAGTGAGGGACAGAAAAACTATGGCTACACCTTC.

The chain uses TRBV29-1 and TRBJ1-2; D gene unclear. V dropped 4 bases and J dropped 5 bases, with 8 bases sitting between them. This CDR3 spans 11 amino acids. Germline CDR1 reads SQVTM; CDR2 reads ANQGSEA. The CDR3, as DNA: TGCAGCGTTGGAAACCAGTATGGCTACACCTTC. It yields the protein CSVGNQYGYTF.

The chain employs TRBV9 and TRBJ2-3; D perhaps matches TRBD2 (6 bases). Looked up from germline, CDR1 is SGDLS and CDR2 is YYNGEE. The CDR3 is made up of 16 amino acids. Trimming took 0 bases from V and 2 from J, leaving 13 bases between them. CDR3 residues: CASSVVSSAVTDTQYF. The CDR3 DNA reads TGTGCCAGCAGCGTAGTCTCTAGCGCGGTCACAGATACGCAGTATTTT. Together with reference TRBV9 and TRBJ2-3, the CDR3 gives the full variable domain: DSGVTQTPKHLITATGQRVTLRCSPRSGDLSVYWYQQSLDQGLQFLIQYYNGEERAKGNILERFSAQQFPDLHSELNLSSLELGDSALYFCASSVVSSAVTDTQYFGPGTRLTVL.

The CDR3 DNA follows: TGTGCCAGCAGAGCGACAGGGGTTTACGAGCAGTACTTC. Amino acids: CASRATGVYEQYF. V gene TRBV6-1 combines with J gene TRBJ2-7, with 8 bases matching TRBD1. Looked up from germline, CDR1 is MNHNS and CDR2 is SASEGT. The J segment lost 4 bases and the V segment lost 6 bases, leaving 5 bases of the junction unmatched. This CDR3 has 13 residues.

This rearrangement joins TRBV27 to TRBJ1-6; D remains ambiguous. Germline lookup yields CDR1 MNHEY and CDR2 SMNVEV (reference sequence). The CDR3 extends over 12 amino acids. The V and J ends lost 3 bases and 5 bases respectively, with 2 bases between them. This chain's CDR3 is CASSFHNSPLHF. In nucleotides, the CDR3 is TGTGCCAGCAGTTTCCATAATTCACCCCTCCACTTT.

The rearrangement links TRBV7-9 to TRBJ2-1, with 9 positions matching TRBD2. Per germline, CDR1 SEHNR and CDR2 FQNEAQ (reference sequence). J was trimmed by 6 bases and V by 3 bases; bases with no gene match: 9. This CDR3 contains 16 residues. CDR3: CASSLTSGLALNEQFF. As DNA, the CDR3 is TGTGCCAGCAGCTTGACCTCGGGACTAGCCCTCAATGAGCAGTTCTTC.

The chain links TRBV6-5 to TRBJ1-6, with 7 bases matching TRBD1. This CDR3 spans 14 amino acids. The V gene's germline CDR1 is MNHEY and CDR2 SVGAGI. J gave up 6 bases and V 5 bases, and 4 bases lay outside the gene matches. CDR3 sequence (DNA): TGTGCCAGCAGTCTCAGGGGGACTAATTCACCCCTCCACTTT. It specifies CASSLRGTNSPLHF.

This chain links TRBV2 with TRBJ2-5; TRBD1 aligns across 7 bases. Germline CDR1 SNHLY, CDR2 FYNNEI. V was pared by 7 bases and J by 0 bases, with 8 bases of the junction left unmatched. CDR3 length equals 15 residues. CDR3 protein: CASTRQGVYQETQYF. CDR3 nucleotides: TGTGCCAGCACCCGCCAGGGGGTTTACCAAGAGACCCAGTACTTC.

Here the CDR3 DNA reads TGTGCCAGCAGTTGGGACAGGGGCCAAGAGACCCAGTACTTC. It encodes CASSWDRGQETQYF. The rearrangement links TRBV28 to TRBJ2-5, with 10 bases identical to TRBD1. This CDR3 spans 14 amino acids. V dropped 4 bases and J dropped 1; count of bases not matched to a gene: 0. The germline V gene has CDR1 MDHEN and CDR2 SYDVKM.

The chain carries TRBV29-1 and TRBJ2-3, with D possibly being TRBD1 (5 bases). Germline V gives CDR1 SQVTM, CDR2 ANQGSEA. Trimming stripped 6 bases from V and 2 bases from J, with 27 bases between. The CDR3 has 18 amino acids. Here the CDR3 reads CSVRSAARWGSITDTQYF. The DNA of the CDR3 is TGCAGCGTGCGATCCGCAGCGCGGTGGGGCTCCATCACAGATACGCAGTATTTT.